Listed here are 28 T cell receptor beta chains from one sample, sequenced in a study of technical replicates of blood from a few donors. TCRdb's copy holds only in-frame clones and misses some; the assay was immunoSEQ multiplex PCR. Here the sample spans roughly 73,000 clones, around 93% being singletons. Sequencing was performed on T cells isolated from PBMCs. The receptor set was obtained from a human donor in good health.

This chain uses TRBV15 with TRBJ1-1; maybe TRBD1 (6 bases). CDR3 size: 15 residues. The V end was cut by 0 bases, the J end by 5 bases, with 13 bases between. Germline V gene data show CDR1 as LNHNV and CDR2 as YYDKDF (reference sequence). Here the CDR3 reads CATSRDLGGLTEAFF. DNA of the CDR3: TGTGCCACCAGCAGAGATCTAGGGGGTTTGACTGAAGCTTTCTTT.

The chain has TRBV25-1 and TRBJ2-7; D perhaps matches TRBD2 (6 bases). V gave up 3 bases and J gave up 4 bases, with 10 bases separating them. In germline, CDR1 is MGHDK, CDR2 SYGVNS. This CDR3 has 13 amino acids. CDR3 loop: CASSDIGTYEQYF. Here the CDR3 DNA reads TGTGCCAGCAGTGATATTGGGACTTACGAGCAGTACTTC.

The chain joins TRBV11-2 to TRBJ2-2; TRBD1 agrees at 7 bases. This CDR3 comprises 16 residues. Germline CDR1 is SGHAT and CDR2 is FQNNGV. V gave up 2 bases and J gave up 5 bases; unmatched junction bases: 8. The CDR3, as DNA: TGTGCCAGCAGCTTAAGGGGGCTAGTAGGGACCGGGGAGCTGTTTTTT. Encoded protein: CASSLRGLVGTGELFF. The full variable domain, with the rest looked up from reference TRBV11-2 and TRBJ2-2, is EAGVAQSPRYKIIEKRQSVAFWCNPISGHATLYWYQQILGQGPKLLIQFQNNGVVDDSQLPKDRFSAERLKGVDSTLKIQPAKLEDSAVYLCASSLRGLVGTGELFFGEGSRLTVL.

DNA for the CDR3: TGTGCCAGCAGCCGACTAGCGGGGGGGCTCTATGAGCAGTTCTTC. This codes for CASSRLAGGLYEQFF. V gene TRBV6-5 combines with J gene TRBJ2-1, with 14 bases that match TRBD2. CDR1 is MNHEY, CDR2 SVGAGI, per germline. The ends lost 6 bases at V and 8 bases at J; junction bases unmatched: 6. The CDR3 is made up of 15 amino acids.

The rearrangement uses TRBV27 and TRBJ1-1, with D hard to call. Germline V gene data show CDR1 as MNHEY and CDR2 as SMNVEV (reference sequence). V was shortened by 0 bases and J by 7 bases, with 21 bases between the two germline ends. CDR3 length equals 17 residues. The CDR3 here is CASSLSAPLGSAGEAFF. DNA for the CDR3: TGTGCCAGCAGTTTATCCGCCCCCTTGGGCAGCGCGGGTGAAGCTTTCTTT.

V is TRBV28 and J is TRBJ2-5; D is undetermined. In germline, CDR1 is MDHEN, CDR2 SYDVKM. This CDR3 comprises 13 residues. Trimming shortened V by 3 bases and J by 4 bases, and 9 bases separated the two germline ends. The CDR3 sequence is CASSLLGTETQYF. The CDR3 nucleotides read TGTGCCAGCAGTTTGCTGGGCACAGAGACCCAGTACTTC.

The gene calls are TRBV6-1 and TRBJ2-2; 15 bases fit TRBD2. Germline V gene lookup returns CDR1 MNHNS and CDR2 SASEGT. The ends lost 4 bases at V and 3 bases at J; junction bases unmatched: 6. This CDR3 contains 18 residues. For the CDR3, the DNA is TGTGCCAGCAGTGGATGGACTAGCGGGAGGGCCTACACCGGGGAGCTGTTTTTT. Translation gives CASSGWTSGRAYTGELFF.

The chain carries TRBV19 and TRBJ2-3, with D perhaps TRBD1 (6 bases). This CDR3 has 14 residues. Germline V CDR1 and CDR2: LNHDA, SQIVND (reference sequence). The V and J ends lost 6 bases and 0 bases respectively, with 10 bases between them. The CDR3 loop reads CASSPGQSTDTQYF. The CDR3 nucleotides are TGTGCCAGTAGCCCAGGACAGAGCACAGATACGCAGTATTTT.

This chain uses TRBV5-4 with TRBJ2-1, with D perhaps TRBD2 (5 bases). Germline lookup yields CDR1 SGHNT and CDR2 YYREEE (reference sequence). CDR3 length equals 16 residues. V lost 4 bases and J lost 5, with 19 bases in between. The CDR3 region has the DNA TGTGCCAGCAGCCCCGTATTACTAGTGCTCGACAATGAGCAGTTCTTC. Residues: CASSPVLLVLDNEQFF.

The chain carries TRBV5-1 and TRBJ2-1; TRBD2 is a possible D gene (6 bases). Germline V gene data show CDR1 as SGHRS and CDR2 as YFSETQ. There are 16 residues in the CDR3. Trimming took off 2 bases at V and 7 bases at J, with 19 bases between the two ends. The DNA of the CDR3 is TGCGCCAGCAGCTTCAGTCCCGGGGGACCCTTGAATGAGCAGTTCTTC. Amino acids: CASSFSPGGPLNEQFF.

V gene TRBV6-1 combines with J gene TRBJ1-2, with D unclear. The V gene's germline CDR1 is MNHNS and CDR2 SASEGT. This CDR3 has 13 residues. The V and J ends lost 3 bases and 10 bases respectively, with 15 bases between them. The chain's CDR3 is CASSDLTLGDYTF. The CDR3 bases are TGTGCCAGCAGTGATCTAACCTTGGGAGACTACACCTTC.

CDR3 residues: CASSYPGLAGYYEQYF. The CDR3 bases are TGTGCCAGCAGTTACCCCGGACTAGCGGGTTACTACGAGCAGTACTTC. The chain combines TRBV6-5 with TRBJ2-7; 11 bases agree with TRBD2. Losses at the gene ends were 2 bases for V and 3 bases for J; bases not matched to a gene: 6. Germline V gene data show CDR1 as MNHEY and CDR2 as SVGAGI. There are 16 residues in the CDR3.

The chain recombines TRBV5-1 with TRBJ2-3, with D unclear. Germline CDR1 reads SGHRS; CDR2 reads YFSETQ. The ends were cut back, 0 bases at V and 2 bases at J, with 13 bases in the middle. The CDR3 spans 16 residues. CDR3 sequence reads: CASSLARLPITDTQYF. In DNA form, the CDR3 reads TGCGCCAGCAGCTTGGCGCGGTTGCCGATCACAGATACGCAGTATTTT.

The CDR3 nucleotides read TGCAGCGTTGGGCAGGCTGGAAACACCATATATTTT. Its translation: CSVGQAGNTIYF. The chain is built from TRBV29-1 and TRBJ1-3, with unresolved D. This CDR3 comprises 12 residues. The germline CDR1 and CDR2 sequences are SQVTM and ANQGSEA. The V and J ends lost 4 bases and 2 bases respectively, with 6 bases between them.

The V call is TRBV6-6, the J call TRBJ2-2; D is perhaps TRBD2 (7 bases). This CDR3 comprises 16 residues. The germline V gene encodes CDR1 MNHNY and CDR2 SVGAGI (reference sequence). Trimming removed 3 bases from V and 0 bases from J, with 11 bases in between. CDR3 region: CASSYMRGPNTGELFF. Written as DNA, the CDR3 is TGTGCCAGCAGTTATATGCGGGGGCCGAACACCGGGGAGCTGTTTTTT.

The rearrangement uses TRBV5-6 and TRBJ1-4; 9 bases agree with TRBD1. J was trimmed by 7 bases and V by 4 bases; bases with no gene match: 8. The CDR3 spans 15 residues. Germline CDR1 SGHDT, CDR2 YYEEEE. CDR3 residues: CASSPGTGFREKLFF. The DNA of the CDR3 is TGTGCCAGCAGCCCCGGGACAGGGTTTCGTGAAAAACTGTTTTTT.

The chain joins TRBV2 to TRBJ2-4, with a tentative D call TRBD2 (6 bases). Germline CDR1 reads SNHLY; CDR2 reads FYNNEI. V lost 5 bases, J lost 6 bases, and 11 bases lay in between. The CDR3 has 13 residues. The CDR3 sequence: CASSIDSGNIQYF. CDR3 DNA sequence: TGTGCCAGCAGTATAGATAGCGGAAACATTCAGTACTTC.

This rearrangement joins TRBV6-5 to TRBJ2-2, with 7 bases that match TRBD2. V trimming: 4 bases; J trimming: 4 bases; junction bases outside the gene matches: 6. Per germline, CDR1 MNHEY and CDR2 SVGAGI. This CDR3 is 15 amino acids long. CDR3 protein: CASSSNGGITGELFF. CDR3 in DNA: TGTGCCAGCAGTTCGAACGGGGGGATCACCGGGGAGCTGTTTTTT.

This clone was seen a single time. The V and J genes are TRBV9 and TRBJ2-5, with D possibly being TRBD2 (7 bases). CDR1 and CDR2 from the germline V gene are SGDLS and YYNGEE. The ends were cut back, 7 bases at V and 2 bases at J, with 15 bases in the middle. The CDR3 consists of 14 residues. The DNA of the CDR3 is TGTGCCAGCGGGGGCGGGGGATGGCAAGAGACCCAGTACTTC. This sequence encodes CASGGGGWQETQYF.

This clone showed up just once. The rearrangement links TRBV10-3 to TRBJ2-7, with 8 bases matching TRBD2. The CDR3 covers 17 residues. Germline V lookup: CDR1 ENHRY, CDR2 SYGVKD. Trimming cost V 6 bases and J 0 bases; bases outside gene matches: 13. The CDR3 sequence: CAISKQGKRGNSYEQYF. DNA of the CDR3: TGTGCCATCAGCAAGCAGGGTAAGCGGGGGAACTCCTACGAGCAGTACTTC.

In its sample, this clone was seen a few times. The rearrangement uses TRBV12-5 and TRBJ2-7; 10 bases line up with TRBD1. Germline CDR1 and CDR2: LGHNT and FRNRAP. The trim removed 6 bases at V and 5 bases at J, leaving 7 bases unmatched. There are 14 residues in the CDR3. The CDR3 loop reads CASGLGQGVNEQYF. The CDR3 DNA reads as TGTGCTAGTGGCCTTGGACAGGGGGTCAACGAGCAGTACTTC.

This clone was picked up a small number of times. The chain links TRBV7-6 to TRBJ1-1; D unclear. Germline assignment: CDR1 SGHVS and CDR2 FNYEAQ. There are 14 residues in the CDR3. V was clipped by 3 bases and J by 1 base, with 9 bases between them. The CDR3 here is CASSLGRQNTEAFF. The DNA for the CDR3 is TGTGCCAGCAGCTTGGGGAGGCAGAACACTGAAGCTTTCTTT.

This CDR3 reads CASSQVSGSHYEQYF. CDR3 sequence (DNA): TGTGCCAGCAGCCAAGTGAGCGGGAGTCACTACGAGCAGTACTTC. The chain carries TRBV4-2 and TRBJ2-7; 8 bases are shared with TRBD2. V was pared by 1 base and J by 3 bases, with 5 bases of the junction left unmatched. From germline, CDR1 is LGHNA and CDR2 YNFKEQ. This CDR3 has 15 residues.

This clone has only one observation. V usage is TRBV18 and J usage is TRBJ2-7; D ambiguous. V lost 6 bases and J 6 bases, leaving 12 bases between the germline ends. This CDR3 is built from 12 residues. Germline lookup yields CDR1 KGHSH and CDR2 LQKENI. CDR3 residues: CASSPESREQYF. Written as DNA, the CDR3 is TGTGCCAGCTCCCCCGAGTCTCGCGAGCAGTACTTC.

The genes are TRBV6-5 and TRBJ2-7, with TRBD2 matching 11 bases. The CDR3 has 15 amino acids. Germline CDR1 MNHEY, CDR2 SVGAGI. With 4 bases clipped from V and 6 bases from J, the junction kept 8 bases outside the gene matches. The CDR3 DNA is TGTGCCAGCAGTTTTTTGACTAGCGGGAATAGCGAGCAGTACTTC. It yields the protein CASSFLTSGNSEQYF.

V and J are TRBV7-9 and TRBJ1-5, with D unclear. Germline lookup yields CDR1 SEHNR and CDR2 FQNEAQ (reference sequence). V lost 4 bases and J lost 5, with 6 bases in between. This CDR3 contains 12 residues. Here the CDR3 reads CASSSLDQPQHF. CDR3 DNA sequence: TGTGCCAGCAGCTCCTTAGATCAGCCCCAGCATTTT.

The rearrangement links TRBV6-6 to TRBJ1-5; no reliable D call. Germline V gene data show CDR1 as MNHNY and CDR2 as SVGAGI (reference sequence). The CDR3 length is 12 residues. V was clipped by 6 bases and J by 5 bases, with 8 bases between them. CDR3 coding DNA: TGTGCCAGCAGCGCCCAGGATCAGCCCCAGCATTTT. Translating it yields CASSAQDQPQHF.

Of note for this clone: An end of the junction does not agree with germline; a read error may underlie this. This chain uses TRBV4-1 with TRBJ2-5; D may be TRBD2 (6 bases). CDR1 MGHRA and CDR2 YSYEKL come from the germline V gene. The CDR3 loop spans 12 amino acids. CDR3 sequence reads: CASSPTGEAQYF. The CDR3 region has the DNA TGCGCCAGCAGCCCCACGGGAGAGGCCCAGTACTTC.